This passage covers 12 T cell receptor beta chains from one sample sequenced in a study of T-cell reconstitution after alpha-beta-depleted transplantation in children. Preparation of the TCRbeta library involved a method that used unique molecular identifiers. A single record per CDR3 protein comes from TCRdb applying MiXCR to the PCR reads. The top ten clones hold more than 4.5% of a sample with some 260,000 distinct CDR3 sequences, more than 20% of them seen once. The starting material was PBMCs, mostly from graft donor cells, obtained 360 days after TCRalphabeta/CD19-depleted stem cell transplant. The source of these receptors is a female patient between 2 and 15 years old who had a stem cell transplant for congenital amegakaryocytic thrombocytopenia, so the T cells may come from the graft donor.

This chain joins TRBV2 and TRBJ2-4; the D is unclear. Germline values: CDR1 SNHLY, CDR2 FYNNEI. V gave up 9 bases and J gave up 6 bases, with 24 bases separating them. The CDR3 has 16 residues. In DNA form, the CDR3 reads TGTGCCAGTTGTTCGGGCGCGTGGGATCCTTTAAACATTCAGTACTTC. Its protein product is CASCSGAWDPLNIQYF.

The J gene is TRBJ2-1, the V gene TRBV12-3 or TRBV12-4, with D perhaps assigned TRBD1 or TRBD2 (5 bases each). This CDR3 spans 13 amino acids. Trimming pared 6 bases from V and 6 bases from J, leaving 12 bases between. CDR3 DNA: TGTGCCAGCAGCGCCGGGACCATCAATGAGCAGTTCTTC. This sequence encodes CASSAGTINEQFF.

The chain joins TRBV5-6 to TRBJ1-2, with D unclear. V lost 4 bases to trimming and J lost 4 bases, with 14 bases between them. Germline CDR1 and CDR2: SGHDT and YYEEEE. The CDR3 runs to 14 residues. The CDR3 region has the DNA TGTGCCAGCAGCCCGAAAGGCCGGGGCTATGGCTACACCTTC. This encodes CASSPKGRGYGYTF.

This chain uses TRBV3-1 with TRBJ2-2, with TRBD1 matching over 8 bases. The CDR3 runs to 16 residues. The J segment lost 5 bases and the V segment lost 4 bases, leaving 9 bases of the junction unmatched. From germline, CDR1 is LGHDT and CDR2 YNNKEL (reference sequence). CDR3 coding DNA: TGTGCCAGCAGCCGACAGGGGCAAACCCTAACCGGGGAGCTGTTTTTT. Translation: CASSRQGQTLTGELFF.

This sequence joins TRBV7-2 and TRBJ2-3, with 9 bases aligning to TRBD1. CDR3 length: 15 amino acids. With 4 bases clipped from V and 1 base from J, the junction kept 3 bases outside the gene matches. Germline V CDR1 and CDR2: SGHTA, FQGNSA. The CDR3 protein is CASSWRTGGTDTQYF. Here the CDR3 DNA reads TGTGCCAGCAGCTGGAGGACAGGGGGCACAGATACGCAGTATTTT.

This clonotype was picked up many times. The chain uses TRBV12-3 or TRBV12-4 and TRBJ2-7; 7 positions match TRBD2. The junction had 3 bases not matched to a gene; V was cut back by 3 bases and J by 1 base. The CDR3 totals 14 residues. The chain's CDR3 is CASSFREGSYEQYF. CDR3 coding DNA: TGTGCCAGCAGTTTTAGGGAGGGTTCCTACGAGCAGTACTTC.

This clonotype was observed a few times. V and J are TRBV6-2 or TRBV6-3 and TRBJ2-1; the match to TRBD2 covers 13 bases. CDR1 and CDR2 (germline): MNHEY, SVGEGT. The CDR3 runs to 18 residues. With 7 bases clipped from V and 7 bases from J, the junction kept 16 bases outside the gene matches. The CDR3 DNA is TGTGCCAGCACTAATAATCCTCCCGGGACTAGCGGGACAAATGAGCAGTTCTTC. This gives the protein CASTNNPPGTSGTNEQFF.

The chain couples TRBV28 to TRBJ2-7, with 7 bases aligning to TRBD1. The CDR3 consists of 13 residues. After removal of 7 bases from V and 2 bases from J, the junction contained 5 bases not matched to a gene. Germline V gene sequence: CDR1 MDHEN, CDR2 SYDVKM. The CDR3 loop reads CASKTGAAYEQYF. The CDR3 DNA follows: TGTGCCAGCAAAACAGGGGCCGCCTACGAGCAGTACTTC. The variable domain in full, completed from reference TRBV28 and TRBJ2-7, reads DVKVTQSSRYLVKRTGEKVFLECVQDMDHENMFWYRQDPGLGLRLIYFSYDVKMKEKGDIPEGYSVSREKKERFSLILESASTNQTSMYLCASKTGAAYEQYFGPGTRLTVT.

In DNA, the CDR3 is TGCGCCAGCAGCTTGGCGGCAGGAGATTACGAGCAGTACTTC. It yields the protein CASSLAAGDYEQYF. The V call is TRBV5-1, the J call TRBJ2-7; no firm D call. V gave up 0 bases and J gave up 4 bases, with 11 bases separating them. The CDR3 extends over 14 amino acids. Germline V gene sequence: CDR1 SGHRS, CDR2 YFSETQ.

Written as DNA, the CDR3 is TGTGCCAGCAGTTTACGCGGGAGCGACGAGCAGTACTTC. It specifies CASSLRGSDEQYF. The chain recombines TRBV27 with TRBJ2-7; 7 positions match TRBD2. J lost 5 bases, V lost 2 bases, and 3 bases had no gene match. CDR1 and CDR2 from the germline V gene are MNHEY and SMNVEV (reference sequence). The CDR3 has 13 residues.

The table lists this clonotype with many counts. The V gene is TRBV29-1, the J gene TRBJ1-1; 7 bases agree with TRBD1. This CDR3 contains 15 residues. Germline V CDR1 and CDR2: SQVTM, ANQGSEA. V trimming: 6 bases; J trimming: 0 bases; junction bases outside the gene matches: 10. DNA for the CDR3: TGCAGCGTAACTCAAACAGGGGTCCTGAACACTGAAGCTTTCTTT. This gives the protein CSVTQTGVLNTEAFF.

This clonotype occurred a few times. This chain joins TRBV10-3 and TRBJ2-1, with D uncertain. The CDR3 consists of 13 residues. The V gene lost 3 bases and the J gene lost 2 bases, with 5 bases spanning the gap. The germline V gene has CDR1 ENHRY and CDR2 SYGVKD. CDR3 bases: TGTGCCATCAGTGACCCCACCTACAATGAGCAGTTCTTC. It encodes CAISDPTYNEQFF.